Shown below are 27 T cell receptor beta chains from a single sample sequenced in a study of T-cell reconstitution after alpha-beta-depleted transplantation in children. The TCRbeta library incorporated unique molecular identifiers. TCRdb reprocessed the PCR reads via MiXCR and lists one record per CDR3 protein. The data hold 250,000 to 400,000 distinct CDR3 sequences, with 23% observed a single time. Source: PBMCs, mostly from graft donor cells, taken 180 days after TCRalphabeta/CD19-depleted stem cell transplant. Receptors were obtained from a male patient between 5 and 17 years old who had a stem cell transplant for acute lymphoblastic leukemia, so the T cells may come from the graft donor.

This chain connects TRBV7-8 to TRBJ2-7, with unresolved D. The CDR3 totals 15 residues. Germline V gene lookup returns CDR1 SGHVS and CDR2 FQNEAQ. Trimming removed 4 bases from V and 0 bases from J, with 13 bases in between. The CDR3 is CASSSHPTSSYEQYF. The DNA of the CDR3 is TGTGCCAGCAGCTCGCACCCGACAAGCTCCTACGAGCAGTACTTC.

The chain has TRBV2 and TRBJ2-5; D not certain. The ends were cut back, 8 bases at V and 1 base at J, with 8 bases in the middle. Germline V gene data show CDR1 as SNHLY and CDR2 as FYNNEI. The CDR3 has 12 residues. CDR3 amino acids: CASGRIQETQYF. The CDR3 coding sequence is TGTGCCAGCGGGCGGATCCAAGAGACCCAGTACTTC.

This clonotype was seen a few times. V and J are TRBV4-1 and TRBJ1-2; 9 bases align to TRBD1. Germline loops: CDR1 MGHRA, CDR2 YSYEKL. The CDR3 covers 19 residues. The V gene end was trimmed by 2 bases and the J gene end by 2 bases; junction bases not matched to a gene: 15. The CDR3 DNA is TGCGCCAGCAGCCAAACACCGGGACAGGGTACTCCTCTGAACTATGGCTACACCTTC. As protein: CASSQTPGQGTPLNYGYTF.

The chain combines TRBV12-3 or TRBV12-4 with TRBJ2-1, with 9 bases that match TRBD1. The CDR3 spans 18 residues. Trimming took 1 base from V and 5 from J; bases not matched to a gene: 12. CDR3 loop: CASSLGDRAGFWDNEQFF. The CDR3, as DNA: TGTGCCAGCAGTTTAGGGGACAGGGCTGGATTTTGGGACAATGAGCAGTTCTTC.

The chain is built from TRBV20-1 and TRBJ1-2, with D possibly TRBD1 on 6 matching bases. Germline CDR1 DFQATT, CDR2 SNEGSKA (reference sequence). The CDR3 spans 16 residues. V lost 3 bases and J lost 4, with 21 bases in between. The CDR3 nucleotides are TGCAGTGCTAGGCAGGGGATAAGAGATACCATCTATGGCTACACCTTC. It translates to CSARQGIRDTIYGYTF.

The chain couples TRBV4-2 to TRBJ2-3; a weak D match, TRBD2 (6 bases). The V gene's germline CDR1 is LGHNA and CDR2 YNFKEQ. V shed 4 bases and J shed 5 bases, with 16 bases lying between them. The CDR3 has 15 amino acids. This CDR3 is CASSRPAGRRDTQYF. CDR3 sequence (DNA): TGTGCCAGCAGCCGACCAGCGGGTAGGAGAGATACGCAGTATTTT.

This chain connects TRBV15 to TRBJ2-5, with D perhaps matching TRBD2 (5 bases). The CDR3 has 12 amino acids. The V gene's germline CDR1 is LNHNV and CDR2 YYDKDF (reference sequence). Trimming stripped 1 base from V and 6 bases from J, with 6 bases between. DNA of the CDR3: TGTGCCACCAGCAGAGGAGGGAAGACCCAGTACTTC. As protein: CATSRGGKTQYF.

In this sample, this clonotype turned up a few times. This chain links TRBV2 with TRBJ2-2; 12 bases align to TRBD2. The V gene's germline CDR1 is SNHLY and CDR2 FYNNEI. The CDR3 consists of 16 residues. The junction had 9 bases not matched to a gene; V was cut back by 6 bases and J by 7 bases. The CDR3 region is CASRGRLAGEVGELFF. Here the CDR3 DNA reads TGTGCCAGCAGGGGTCGACTAGCGGGAGAGGTCGGGGAGCTGTTTTTT.

This clonotype came up a few times. The chain recombines TRBV3-1 with TRBJ2-7, with 9 positions matching TRBD2. Trimming cost V 5 bases and J 1 base; bases outside gene matches: 12. In germline, CDR1 is LGHDT, CDR2 YNNKEL (reference sequence). This CDR3 has 17 residues. The CDR3 DNA follows: TGTGCCAGCAGCGCATGGAGTAGCGGGAGAAGTTCCTACGAGCAGTACTTC. Translated, it gives CASSAWSSGRSSYEQYF.

The chain joins TRBV12-3 or TRBV12-4 to TRBJ2-6, with D perhaps TRBD1 (6 bases). CDR3 length: 17 amino acids. V was clipped by 6 bases and J by 0 bases, with 15 bases between them. CDR3 in amino acids: CASSATGTLSGANVLTF. DNA for the CDR3: TGTGCCAGCAGCGCCACAGGGACCCTCTCTGGGGCCAACGTCCTGACTTTC.

The V gene is TRBV10-3, the J gene TRBJ2-1; 8 bases match TRBD2. The CDR3 runs to 16 residues. V trimming: 4 bases; J trimming: 8 bases; junction bases outside the gene matches: 13. CDR1 and CDR2 from the germline V gene are ENHRY and SYGVKD. The CDR3 nucleotides are TGTGCCATCAGTGGGGTAGGAGCGGGAGAGGGCGATGAGCAGTTCTTC. Its protein product is CAISGVGAGEGDEQFF.

V is TRBV15 and J is TRBJ2-7; 9 nucleotides line up with TRBD2. The germline CDR1 and CDR2 sequences are LNHNV and YYDKDF (reference sequence). This CDR3 has 17 amino acids. V lost 1 base, J lost 2 bases, and 9 bases stayed unmatched. CDR3 sequence: CATSRASLAGGTYEQYF. CDR3 DNA: TGTGCCACCAGCAGAGCGTCACTAGCGGGTGGGACCTACGAGCAGTACTTC. Full variable domain (remainder filled in from reference TRBV15 and TRBJ2-7): DAMVIQNPRYQVTQFGKPVTLSCSQTLNHNVMYWYQQKSSQAPKLLFHYYDKDFNNEADTPDNFQSRRPNTSFCFLDIRSPGLGDTAMYLCATSRASLAGGTYEQYFGPGTRLTVT.

This chain links TRBV20-1 with TRBJ2-7; D uncertain. The V and J ends lost 2 bases and 3 bases respectively, with 5 bases between them. Germline V CDR1 and CDR2: DFQATT, SNEGSKA (reference sequence). The CDR3 runs to 11 residues. CDR3 loop: CSARWGYEQYF. Written as DNA, the CDR3 is TGCAGTGCTAGATGGGGCTACGAGCAGTACTTC.

This clonotype was observed a few times. The genes are TRBV28 and TRBJ2-7; D tentatively fits TRBD1 or TRBD2 (6 bases each). The CDR3 totals 14 residues. Germline V gene lookup returns CDR1 MDHEN and CDR2 SYDVKM. Trimming cost V 6 bases and J 1 base, with 13 bases left between them. The CDR3 reads CASRNRDLSYEQYF. CDR3 nucleotide sequence: TGTGCCAGCAGGAACAGGGACTTATCCTACGAGCAGTACTTC.

There are a few counts of this clonotype. V and J are TRBV20-1 and TRBJ2-7, with 9 bases matching TRBD2. The CDR3 length is 16 residues. Germline CDR1 reads DFQATT; CDR2 reads SNEGSKA (reference sequence). After removal of 3 bases from V and 3 bases from J, the junction contained 12 bases not matched to a gene. CDR3 sequence (DNA): TGCAGTGCTAGTCCCCAGAGGGCTAGCGGGATCTACGAGCAGTACTTC. This gives the protein CSASPQRASGIYEQYF.

This clonotype has a handful of counts. J is TRBJ2-3 and V is TRBV6-1; 10 nucleotides line up with TRBD2. There are 16 residues in the CDR3. Unmatched junction bases numbered 11, after V lost 7 bases and J lost 4 bases. Looked up from germline, CDR1 is MNHNS and CDR2 is SASEGT. The CDR3 coding sequence is TGTGCCAGCATTCCTAGCGGGAGATTTAGCGCAGATACGCAGTATTTT. It is translated as CASIPSGRFSADTQYF.

This clonotype occurred a few times. V usage is TRBV7-2 and J usage is TRBJ2-3; no definite D call. This CDR3 is built from 16 residues. The germline V gene encodes CDR1 SGHTA and CDR2 FQGNSA. V lost 3 bases, J lost 0 bases, and 13 bases lay in between. The CDR3 DNA is TGTGCCAGCAGCTTGAAAAAGCGCCCTAGCACAGATACGCAGTATTTT. It codes for CASSLKKRPSTDTQYF.

This chain joins TRBV9 and TRBJ2-7; 12 positions match TRBD1. V shed 2 bases, J shed 5 bases, and the junction held 5 bases outside the gene matches. Germline CDR1 is SGDLS and CDR2 is YYNGEE. This CDR3 contains 15 residues. CDR3 in amino acids: CASSVGTGGIHEQYF. In DNA form, the CDR3 reads TGTGCCAGCAGCGTGGGGACAGGGGGCATCCACGAGCAGTACTTC.

J is TRBJ2-7 and V is TRBV5-1, with no clear D. With 1 base removed from V and 0 bases from J, the gap between germline ends came to 11 bases. Germline V CDR1 and CDR2: SGHRS, YFSETQ. The CDR3 is 15 amino acids. The CDR3 spells CASSLRSPTSYEQYF. CDR3 DNA sequence: TGCGCCAGCAGCTTGCGCTCTCCAACCTCCTACGAGCAGTACTTC.

The genes are TRBV7-6 and TRBJ2-7, with D perhaps matching TRBD1 or TRBD2 (5 bases each). From germline, CDR1 is SGHVS and CDR2 FNYEAQ. This CDR3 is built from 16 residues. The V end was cut by 3 bases, the J end by 7 bases, with 22 bases between. CDR3 in amino acids: CASSFPPRGSLREQYF. The DNA of the CDR3 is TGTGCCAGCAGCTTCCCCCCCCGGGGCTCCCTAAGGGAGCAGTACTTC.

This chain's CDR3 is CAITPREGNYGYTF. CDR3 nucleotide sequence: TGTGCCATCACTCCCAGGGAGGGCAACTATGGCTACACCTTC. The rearrangement links TRBV10-3 to TRBJ1-2; the D gene is possibly TRBD1 (5 bases). CDR1 is ENHRY and CDR2 is SYGVKD in the germline V gene. V lost 7 bases and J 2 bases, leaving 14 bases between the germline ends. This CDR3 is built from 14 residues.

The V call is TRBV5-1, the J call TRBJ2-7; 8 positions agree with TRBD2. V lost 0 bases to trimming and J lost 7 bases; unmatched junction nucleotides: 12. The CDR3 length is 16 residues. Germline CDR1 is SGHRS and CDR2 is YFSETQ. The CDR3 DNA reads as TGCGCCAGCAGCTTGGGCCCACCACGGGAGGGCAGGGAGCAGTACTTC. It specifies CASSLGPPREGREQYF.

The J gene is TRBJ2-2, the V gene TRBV19; D not resolved. Germline V gene sequence: CDR1 LNHDA, CDR2 SQIVND (reference sequence). Between the trimmed V and J ends, which lost 7 bases and 1 base, there was a span of 13 bases. The CDR3 is 15 residues long. The CDR3 coding sequence is TGTGCCAGTACATCCCCGCCAGGGAACACCGGGGAGCTGTTTTTT. It translates to CASTSPPGNTGELFF.

This clonotype showed up just a few times. The chain carries TRBV6-2 or TRBV6-3 and TRBJ2-1; 11 nucleotides line up with TRBD2. Germline assignment: CDR1 MNHEY and CDR2 SVGEGT. Unmatched junction bases numbered 4, after V lost 6 bases and J lost 6 bases. This CDR3 region has 14 residues. In nucleotides, the CDR3 is TGTGCCAGCAGCCATCTAGCGGGAGGCAATGAGCAGTTCTTC. It translates to CASSHLAGGNEQFF.

This clonotype was recorded a few times. V and J are TRBV29-1 and TRBJ1-2; 10 nucleotides line up with TRBD1. Germline lookup yields CDR1 SQVTM and CDR2 ANQGSEA. This CDR3 has 12 amino acids. V was pared by 6 bases and J by 7 bases, with 5 bases of the junction left unmatched. Here the CDR3 DNA reads TGCAGCGTGACAGGGGGCTTAATTGGCTACACCTTC. Protein sequence: CSVTGGLIGYTF.

This chain links TRBV5-1 with TRBJ2-1, with 9 bases identical to TRBD2. J gave up 2 bases and V 2 bases, and 5 bases lay outside the gene matches. CDR1 and CDR2 (germline): SGHRS, YFSETQ. The CDR3 consists of 16 residues. CDR3 sequence: CASSFTGTSPYNEQFF. CDR3 DNA: TGCGCCAGCAGCTTTACCGGGACTAGCCCCTACAATGAGCAGTTCTTC.

The chain combines TRBV10-3 with TRBJ2-7, with 10 bases aligning to TRBD2. The trim removed 3 bases at V and 3 bases at J, leaving 11 bases unmatched. CDR1 is ENHRY and CDR2 is SYGVKD in the germline V gene. This CDR3 region has 17 residues. The CDR3 is CAISDPSGSVTYYEQYF. The CDR3 nucleotides read TGTGCCATCAGTGACCCTAGCGGGAGCGTGACTTACTACGAGCAGTACTTC.